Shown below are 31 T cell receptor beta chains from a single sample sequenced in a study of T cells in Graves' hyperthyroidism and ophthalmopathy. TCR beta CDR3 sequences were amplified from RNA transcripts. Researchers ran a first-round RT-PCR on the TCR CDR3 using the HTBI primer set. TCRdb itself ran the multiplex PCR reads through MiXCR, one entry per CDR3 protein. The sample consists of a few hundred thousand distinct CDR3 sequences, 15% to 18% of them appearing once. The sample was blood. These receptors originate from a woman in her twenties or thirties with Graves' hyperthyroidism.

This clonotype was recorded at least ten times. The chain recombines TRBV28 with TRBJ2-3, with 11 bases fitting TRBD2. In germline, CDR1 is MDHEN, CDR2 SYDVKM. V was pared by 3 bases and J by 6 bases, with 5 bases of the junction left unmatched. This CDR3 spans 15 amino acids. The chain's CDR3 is CASSFSGRAPDTQYF. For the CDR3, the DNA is TGTGCCAGCAGTTTTAGCGGGAGGGCCCCGGATACGCAGTATTTT.

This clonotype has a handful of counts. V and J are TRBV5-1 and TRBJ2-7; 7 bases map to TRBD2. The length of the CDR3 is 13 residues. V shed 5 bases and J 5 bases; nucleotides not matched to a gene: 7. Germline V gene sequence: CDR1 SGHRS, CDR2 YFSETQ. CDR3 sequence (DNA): TGCGCCAGCAGAAAAGTGGGGGGGGACGAGCAGTACTTC. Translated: CASRKVGGDEQYF.

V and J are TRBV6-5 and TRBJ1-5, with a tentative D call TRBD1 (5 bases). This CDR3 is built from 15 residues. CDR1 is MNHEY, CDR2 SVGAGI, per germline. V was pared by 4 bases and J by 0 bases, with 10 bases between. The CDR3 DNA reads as TGTGCCAGCAGTTTCGACAGATTTAGCAATCAGCCCCAGCATTTT. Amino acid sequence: CASSFDRFSNQPQHF.

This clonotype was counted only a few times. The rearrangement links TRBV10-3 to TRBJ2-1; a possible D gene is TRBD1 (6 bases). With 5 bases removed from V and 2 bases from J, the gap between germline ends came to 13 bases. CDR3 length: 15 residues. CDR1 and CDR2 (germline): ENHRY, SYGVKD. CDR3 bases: TGTGCCATCAGTCCCGGGACAAAGCCCTACAATGAGCAGTTCTTC. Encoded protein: CAISPGTKPYNEQFF.

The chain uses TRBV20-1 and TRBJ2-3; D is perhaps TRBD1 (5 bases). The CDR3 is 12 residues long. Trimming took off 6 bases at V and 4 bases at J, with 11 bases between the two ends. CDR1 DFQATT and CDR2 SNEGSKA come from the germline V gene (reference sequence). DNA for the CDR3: TGCAGTGCGATCAGGGATCCAGATACGCAGTATTTT. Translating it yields CSAIRDPDTQYF.

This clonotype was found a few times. In DNA form, the CDR3 reads TGTGCCAGCCTAGGACTCTATGGCTACACCTTC. This sequence encodes CASLGLYGYTF. The gene calls are TRBV2 and TRBJ1-2; no clear D. The CDR3 loop spans 11 amino acids. Germline V gene sequence: CDR1 SNHLY, CDR2 FYNNEI. The germline V and J ends were trimmed by 8 bases and 4 bases, with 8 bases remaining between them. Full variable domain (missing parts from reference TRBV2 and TRBJ1-2): EPEVTQTPSHQVTQMGQEVILRCVPISNHLYFYWYRQILGQKVEFLVSFYNNEISEKSEIFDDQFSVERPDGSNFTLKIRSTKLEDSAMYFCASLGLYGYTFGSGTRLTVV.

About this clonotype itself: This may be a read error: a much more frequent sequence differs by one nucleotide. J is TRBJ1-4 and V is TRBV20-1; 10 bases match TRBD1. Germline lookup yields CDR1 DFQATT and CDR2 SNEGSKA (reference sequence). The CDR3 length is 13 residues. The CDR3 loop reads CSARGQGREKLVF. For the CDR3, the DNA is TGCAGTGCTAGGGGACAGGGGCGTGAAAAACTGGTTTTT.

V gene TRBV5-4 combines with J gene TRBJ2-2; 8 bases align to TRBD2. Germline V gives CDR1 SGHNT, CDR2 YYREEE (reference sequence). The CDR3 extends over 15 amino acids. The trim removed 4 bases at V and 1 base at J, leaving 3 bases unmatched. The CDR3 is CASSPGLGNTGELFF. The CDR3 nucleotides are TGTGCCAGCAGCCCGGGACTAGGGAACACCGGGGAGCTGTTTTTT.

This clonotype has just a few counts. In DNA form, the CDR3 reads TGTGCCAGCAGTTACGGTGGGGGTCCGGAGCAAGGTGAGCAGTTCTTC. It codes for CASSYGGGPEQGEQFF. This chain joins TRBV6-5 and TRBJ2-1; D may correspond to TRBD1 or TRBD2 (5 bases each). V shed 2 bases and J shed 9 bases, with 20 bases lying between them. The germline V gene encodes CDR1 MNHEY and CDR2 SVGAGI. The CDR3 extends over 16 amino acids.

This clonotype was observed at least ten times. CDR3 loop: CASSLEGTGKYEQYF. In DNA form, the CDR3 reads TGTGCCAGCAGCTTAGAGGGGACAGGGAAGTACGAGCAGTACTTC. This sequence joins TRBV11-3 and TRBJ2-7; TRBD1 aligns across 9 bases. The CDR3 runs to 15 residues. V lost 0 bases to trimming and J lost 4 bases; unmatched junction nucleotides: 4. Looked up from germline, CDR1 is SGHNT and CDR2 is YENEEA.

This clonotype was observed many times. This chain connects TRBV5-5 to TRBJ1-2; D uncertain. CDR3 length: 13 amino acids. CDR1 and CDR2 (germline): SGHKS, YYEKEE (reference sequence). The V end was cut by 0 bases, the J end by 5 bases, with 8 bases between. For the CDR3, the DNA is TGTGCCAGCAGCTTGGACATCGTTTATGGCTACACCTTC. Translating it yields CASSLDIVYGYTF.

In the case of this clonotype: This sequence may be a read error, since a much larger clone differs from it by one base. The CDR3 DNA follows: TGTGCCAGCAGCAAACTAACGGTCGGGCACGAGCAGTACTTC. It translates to CASSKLTVGHEQYF. The rearrangement uses TRBV7-9 and TRBJ2-7; D is unclear. Per the germline V gene, CDR1 is SEHNR and CDR2 is FQNEAQ (reference sequence). V was clipped by 5 bases and J by 5 bases, with 16 bases between them. This CDR3 region has 14 residues.

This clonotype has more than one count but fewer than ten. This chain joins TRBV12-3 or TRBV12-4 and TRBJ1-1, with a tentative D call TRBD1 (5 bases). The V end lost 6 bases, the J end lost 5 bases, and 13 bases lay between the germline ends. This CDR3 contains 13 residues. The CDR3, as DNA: TGTGCCAGCAGGTTGTTAGGGGCAACTGAAGCTTTCTTT. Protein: CASRLLGATEAFF.

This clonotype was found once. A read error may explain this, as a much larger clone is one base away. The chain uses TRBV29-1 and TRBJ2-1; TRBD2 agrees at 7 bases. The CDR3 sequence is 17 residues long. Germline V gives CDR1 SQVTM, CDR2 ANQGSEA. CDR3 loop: CSAEESWTGGGYNEQFF. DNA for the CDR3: TGCAGCGCTGAAGAATCGTGGACGGGAGGTGGCTACAATGAGCAGTTCTTC.

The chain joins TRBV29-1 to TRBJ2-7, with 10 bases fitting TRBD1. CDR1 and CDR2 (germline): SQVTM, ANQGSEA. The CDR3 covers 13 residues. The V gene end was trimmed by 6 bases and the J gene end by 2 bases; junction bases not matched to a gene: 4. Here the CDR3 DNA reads TGCAGCGTCCACGACAGGGGGCCCTACGAGCAGTACTTC. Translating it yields CSVHDRGPYEQYF.

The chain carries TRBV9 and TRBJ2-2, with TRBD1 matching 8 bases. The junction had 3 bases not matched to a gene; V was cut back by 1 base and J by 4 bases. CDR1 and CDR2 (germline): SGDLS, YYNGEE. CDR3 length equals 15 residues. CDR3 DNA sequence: TGTGCCAGCAGCGTACAGGGGGCGGCCACCGGGGAGCTGTTTTTT. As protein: CASSVQGAATGELFF.

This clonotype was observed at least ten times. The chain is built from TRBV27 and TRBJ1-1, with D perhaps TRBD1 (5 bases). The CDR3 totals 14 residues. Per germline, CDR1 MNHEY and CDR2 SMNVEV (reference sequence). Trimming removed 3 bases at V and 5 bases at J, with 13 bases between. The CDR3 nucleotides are TGTGCCAGCAGTTTGAGTTCAGGGTGGACTGAAGCTTTCTTT. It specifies CASSLSSGWTEAFF.

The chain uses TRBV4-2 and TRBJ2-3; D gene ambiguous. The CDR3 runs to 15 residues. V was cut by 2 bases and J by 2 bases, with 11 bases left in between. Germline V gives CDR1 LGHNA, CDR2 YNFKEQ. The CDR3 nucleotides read TGTGCCAGCAGCCAACAGCAGGTTTCCACAGATACGCAGTATTTT. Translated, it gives CASSQQQVSTDTQYF.

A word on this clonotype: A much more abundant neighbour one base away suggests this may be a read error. CDR3 sequence reads: CSARAGQGSEQFF. The CDR3 nucleotides are TGCAGTGCTAGGGCCGGACAGGGTAGTGAGCAGTTCTTC. The rearrangement joins TRBV20-1 to TRBJ2-1, with TRBD1 matching 8 bases. The CDR3 contains 13 residues. V shed 3 bases and J 9 bases; nucleotides not matched to a gene: 7. The germline gives CDR1 DFQATT, CDR2 SNEGSKA (reference sequence).

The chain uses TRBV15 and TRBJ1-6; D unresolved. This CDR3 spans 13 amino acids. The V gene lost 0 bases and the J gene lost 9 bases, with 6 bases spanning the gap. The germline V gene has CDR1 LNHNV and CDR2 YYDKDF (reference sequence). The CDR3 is CATSRDPSSPLHF. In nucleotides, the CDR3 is TGTGCCACCAGCAGAGATCCGAGTTCACCCCTCCACTTT.

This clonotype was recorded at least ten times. The CDR3 region is CASSQEPRVQPQHF. CDR3 DNA: TGTGCCAGCAGCCAAGAACCCAGGGTTCAGCCCCAGCATTTT. V usage is TRBV3-1 and J usage is TRBJ1-5, with a possible D match to TRBD1 (5 bases). With 0 bases removed from V and 6 bases from J, the gap between germline ends came to 9 bases. Germline CDR1 LGHDT, CDR2 YNNKEL (reference sequence). This CDR3 comprises 14 residues.

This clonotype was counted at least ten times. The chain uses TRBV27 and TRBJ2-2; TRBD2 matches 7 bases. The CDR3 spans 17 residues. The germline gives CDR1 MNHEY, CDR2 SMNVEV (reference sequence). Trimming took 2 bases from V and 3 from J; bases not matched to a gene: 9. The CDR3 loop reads CASSLRPPGGDTGELFF. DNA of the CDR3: TGTGCCAGCAGTTTACGGCCCCCGGGAGGCGACACCGGGGAGCTGTTTTTT.

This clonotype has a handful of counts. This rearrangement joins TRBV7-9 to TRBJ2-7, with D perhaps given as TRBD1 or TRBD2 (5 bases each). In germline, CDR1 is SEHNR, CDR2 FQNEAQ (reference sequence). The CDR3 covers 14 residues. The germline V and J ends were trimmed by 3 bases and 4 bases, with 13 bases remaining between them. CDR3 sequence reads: CASSLAGTEYEQYF. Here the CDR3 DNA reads TGTGCCAGCAGCTTGGCCGGGACCGAGTACGAGCAGTACTTC.

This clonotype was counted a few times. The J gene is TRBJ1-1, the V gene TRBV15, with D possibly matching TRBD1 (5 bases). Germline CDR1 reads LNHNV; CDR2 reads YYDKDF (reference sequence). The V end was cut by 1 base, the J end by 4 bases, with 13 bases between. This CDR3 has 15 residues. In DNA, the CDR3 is TGTGCCACCAGCAGAGTAGCGGGCGGGACCACTGAAGCTTTCTTT. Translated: CATSRVAGGTTEAFF.

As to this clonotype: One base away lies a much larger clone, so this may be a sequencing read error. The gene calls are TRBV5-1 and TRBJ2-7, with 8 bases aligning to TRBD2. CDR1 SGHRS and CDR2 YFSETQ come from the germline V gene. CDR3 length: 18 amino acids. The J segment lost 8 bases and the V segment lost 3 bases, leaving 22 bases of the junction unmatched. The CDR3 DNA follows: TGCGCCAGCAGCTCTGGGACAAGAGCGGGACTAGACCGGGGTAAGCAGTACTTC. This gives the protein CASSSGTRAGLDRGKQYF.

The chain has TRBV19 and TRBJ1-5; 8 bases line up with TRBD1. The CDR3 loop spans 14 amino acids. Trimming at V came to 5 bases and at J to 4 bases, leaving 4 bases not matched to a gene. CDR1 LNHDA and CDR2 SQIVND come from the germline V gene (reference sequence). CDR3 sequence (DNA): TGTGCCAGTAGTCACGGACAGGGAAATCAGCCCCAGCATTTT. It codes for CASSHGQGNQPQHF. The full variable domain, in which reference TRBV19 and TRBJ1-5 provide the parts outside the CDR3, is DGGITQSPKYLFRKEGQNVTLSCEQNLNHDAMYWYRQDPGQGLRLIYYSQIVNDFQKGDIAEGYSVSREKKESFPLTVTSAQKNPTAFYLCASSHGQGNQPQHFGDGTRLSIL.

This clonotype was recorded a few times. The CDR3 bases are TGTGCCAGTAGTACACAGGGGGTTGTCACTGAAGCTTTCTTT. Translation: CASSTQGVVTEAFF. The chain couples TRBV19 to TRBJ1-1; the match to TRBD1 covers 8 bases. This CDR3 region has 14 residues. The V and J ends lost 4 bases and 4 bases, in that order; junction bases with no gene match: 5. Germline-derived CDR1 and CDR2 are LNHDA and SQIVND (reference sequence).

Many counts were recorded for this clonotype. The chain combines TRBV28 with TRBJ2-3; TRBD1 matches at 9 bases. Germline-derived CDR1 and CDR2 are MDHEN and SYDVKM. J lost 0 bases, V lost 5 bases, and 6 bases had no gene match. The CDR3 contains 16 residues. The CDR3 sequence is CASSRTGTGSTDTQYF. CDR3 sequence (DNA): TGTGCCAGCAGTCGTACCGGGACAGGGAGCACAGATACGCAGTATTTT.

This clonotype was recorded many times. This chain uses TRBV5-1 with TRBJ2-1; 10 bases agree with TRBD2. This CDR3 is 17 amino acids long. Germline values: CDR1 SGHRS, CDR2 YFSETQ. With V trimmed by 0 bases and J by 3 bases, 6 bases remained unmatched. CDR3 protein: CASSLVSSGSVYNEQFF. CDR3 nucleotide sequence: TGCGCCAGCAGCTTGGTGTCTAGCGGGAGCGTCTACAATGAGCAGTTCTTC. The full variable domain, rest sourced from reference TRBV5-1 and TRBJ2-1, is KAGVTQTPRYLIKTRGQQVTLSCSPISGHRSVSWYQQTPGQGLQFLFEYFSETQRNKGNFPGRFSGRQFSNSRSEMNVSTLELGDSALYLCASSLVSSGSVYNEQFFGPGTRLTVL.

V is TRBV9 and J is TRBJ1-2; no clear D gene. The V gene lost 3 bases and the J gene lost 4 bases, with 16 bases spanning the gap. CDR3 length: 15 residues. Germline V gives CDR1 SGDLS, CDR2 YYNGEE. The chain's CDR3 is CASSAFMSPGYGYTF. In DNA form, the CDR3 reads TGTGCCAGCAGCGCATTCATGAGCCCCGGCTATGGCTACACCTTC.

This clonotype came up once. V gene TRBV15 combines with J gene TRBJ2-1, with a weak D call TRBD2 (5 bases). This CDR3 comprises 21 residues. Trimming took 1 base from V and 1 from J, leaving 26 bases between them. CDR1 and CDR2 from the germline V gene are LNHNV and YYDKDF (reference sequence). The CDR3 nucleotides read TGTGCCACCAGCAGAGGAACCCGTATAACTAGTTTCTCGGGGTCCTACAATGAGCAGTTCTTC. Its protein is CATSRGTRITSFSGSYNEQFF.